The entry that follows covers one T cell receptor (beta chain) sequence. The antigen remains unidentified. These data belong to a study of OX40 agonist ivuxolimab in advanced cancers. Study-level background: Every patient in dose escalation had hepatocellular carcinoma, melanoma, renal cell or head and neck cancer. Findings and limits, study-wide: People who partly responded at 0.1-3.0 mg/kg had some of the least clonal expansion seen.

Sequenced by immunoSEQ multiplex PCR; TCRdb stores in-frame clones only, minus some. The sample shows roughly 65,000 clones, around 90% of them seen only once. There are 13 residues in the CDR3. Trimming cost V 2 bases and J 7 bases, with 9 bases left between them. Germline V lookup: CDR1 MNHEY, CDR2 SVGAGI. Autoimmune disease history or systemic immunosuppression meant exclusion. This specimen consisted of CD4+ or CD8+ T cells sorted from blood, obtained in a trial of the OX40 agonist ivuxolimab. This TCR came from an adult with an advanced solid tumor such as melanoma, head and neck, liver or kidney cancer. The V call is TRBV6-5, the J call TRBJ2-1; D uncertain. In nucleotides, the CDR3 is TGTGCCAGCAGTTACCCCGCTCGGAATGAGCAGTTCTTC. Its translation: CASSYPARNEQFF.